The 27 T cell receptor beta chains below come from one sample, sequenced in a study of cytomegalovirus exposure and HLA in healthy donors. 13 Jbeta primers and 60 Vbeta primers were used for the PCR. Data came from immunoSEQ multiplex PCR; TCRdb stores just in-frame clones and leaves some out. This sample carries some 250,000 clones, 82% of them seen once, and the ten largest clones take over 5%. The specimen sequenced was PBMCs. These TCRs come from a woman aged 40 to 49 in good health and CMV-seropositive.

The gene calls are TRBV7-9 and TRBJ1-2; weak D call: TRBD1 (5 bases). V shed 1 base and J shed 8 bases, with 8 bases lying between them. There are 12 residues in the CDR3. Germline values: CDR1 SEHNR, CDR2 FQNEAQ (reference sequence). CDR3 in DNA: TGTGCCAGCAGCTTAGGGACAAGGGGCTACACCTTC. Amino acids: CASSLGTRGYTF.

The chain carries TRBV29-1 and TRBJ2-7; 7 bases fit TRBD1. With V trimmed by 4 bases and J by 6 bases, 15 bases remained unmatched. The CDR3 has 15 residues. Germline V gene data show CDR1 as SQVTM and CDR2 as ANQGSEA. CDR3 amino acids: CSVVPFDRVRSEQYF. The CDR3 DNA reads TGCAGCGTTGTCCCCTTTGACAGGGTCCGTTCCGAGCAGTACTTC.

Only a few counts were recorded for this clone. The chain joins TRBV28 to TRBJ2-5; 11 nucleotides align to TRBD2. The tail of the sequence fits TRBJ2-7 better, so the J call may be wrong. There are 17 residues in the CDR3. Germline V gene data show CDR1 as MDHEN and CDR2 as SYDVKM. The DNA of the CDR3 is TGTGCCAGCAATTTCCCCGTAGCGGGAGGGTTCTCCTACGAGCAGTACTTC. It translates to CASNFPVAGGFSYEQYF.

This clone appeared a few times. This rearrangement joins TRBV4-2 to TRBJ1-5; D perhaps matches TRBD1 (6 bases). Per the germline V gene, CDR1 is LGHNA and CDR2 is YNFKEQ. The CDR3 runs to 18 residues. Trimming took 0 bases from V and 0 from J, leaving 15 bases between them. The CDR3 loop is CASSQDPNRVNSNQPQHF. The CDR3 coding sequence is TGTGCCAGCAGCCAAGATCCAAACAGGGTCAATAGCAATCAGCCCCAGCATTTT.

The genes are TRBV19 and TRBJ1-6, with D possibly TRBD1 on 6 matching bases. Trimming stripped 1 base from V and 10 bases from J, with 14 bases between. The CDR3 has 15 amino acids. Germline V gives CDR1 LNHDA, CDR2 SQIVND (reference sequence). This chain's CDR3 is CASSIGAQGSSPLHF. The CDR3 DNA is TGTGCCAGTAGTATAGGGGCACAGGGTAGCTCACCCCTCCACTTT.

This clone has just one count. This rearrangement joins TRBV6-1 to TRBJ1-1; D might be TRBD1 (5 bases). Deletions cut 6 bases from V and 9 bases from J, with 8 bases between. This CDR3 has 10 amino acids. Looked up from germline, CDR1 is MNHNS and CDR2 is SASEGT. CDR3 nucleotides: TGTGCCAGCAGGGAGGGACAAGCTTTCTTT. It specifies CASREGQAFF.

This clone is a singleton in its sample. This chain joins TRBV4-1 and TRBJ1-6, with D tentatively TRBD1 (5 bases). The CDR3 extends over 16 amino acids. CDR1 and CDR2 (germline): MGHRA, YSYEKL. V was trimmed by 1 base and J by 2 bases, leaving 9 bases between them. CDR3 sequence reads: CASSQGPGPYNSPLHF. The CDR3 nucleotides read TGCGCCAGCAGCCAAGGGCCAGGGCCCTATAATTCACCCCTCCACTTT.

J is TRBJ2-2 and V is TRBV18; 7 nucleotides line up with TRBD2. The CDR3 runs 18 residues. Germline CDR1 is KGHSH and CDR2 is LQKENI. The J segment lost 1 base and the V segment lost 2 bases, leaving 10 bases of the junction unmatched. In DNA, the CDR3 is TGTGCCAGCTCACCAACACAGTCGGGGGGATGGAACACCGGGGAGCTGTTTTTT. This codes for CASSPTQSGGWNTGELFF.

The genes are TRBV29-1 and TRBJ2-7; TRBD2 aligns across 12 bases. Trimming took 7 bases from V and 4 from J; bases not matched to a gene: 8. This CDR3 contains 14 residues. In germline, CDR1 is SQVTM, CDR2 ANQGSEA. The CDR3 is CSGTLAGGNYEQYF. The DNA for the CDR3 is TGCAGCGGCACACTAGCGGGAGGAAATTACGAGCAGTACTTC.

The rearrangement links TRBV19 to TRBJ1-2; TRBD1 matches at 7 bases. The V segment lost 7 bases and the J segment 4 bases; nucleotides outside the gene matches: 6. CDR3 size: 13 residues. CDR1 is LNHDA, CDR2 SQIVND, per germline (reference sequence). CDR3: CASIDRDSYGYTF. The CDR3 region has the DNA TGTGCCAGTATAGACAGGGACAGCTATGGCTACACCTTC.

The chain uses TRBV6-5 and TRBJ2-7, with 7 bases fitting TRBD2. Germline assignment: CDR1 MNHEY and CDR2 SVGAGI. V lost 3 bases and J lost 6; bases outside the gene matches: 11. This CDR3 has 15 residues. The CDR3 loop is CASSYTGGPLLEQYF. For the CDR3, the DNA is TGTGCCAGCAGTTATACGGGGGGTCCCCTCCTCGAGCAGTACTTC.

V is TRBV11-3 and J is TRBJ2-7, with 7 positions matching TRBD1. V lost 3 bases to trimming and J lost 4 bases; unmatched junction nucleotides: 9. The CDR3 consists of 15 residues. Germline CDR1 and CDR2: SGHNT and YENEEA. The CDR3 DNA follows: TGTGCCAGCAGCTTCAGCCGACAGGGTGGGTACGAGCAGTACTTC. Encoded protein: CASSFSRQGGYEQYF.

This clone was counted a single time. The rearrangement joins TRBV25-1 to TRBJ1-1; 9 positions agree with TRBD1. There are 12 residues in the CDR3. After removal of 5 bases from V and 11 bases from J, the junction contained 6 bases not matched to a gene. Per the germline V gene, CDR1 is MGHDK and CDR2 is SYGVNS. The CDR3 DNA sequence: TGTGCCAGCAGTTCCCGGGACAGGGAGGCTTTCTTT. Protein sequence: CASSSRDREAFF. Supplemented by reference TRBV25-1 and TRBJ1-1, the full variable domain reads EADIYQTPRYLVIGTGKKITLECSQTMGHDKMYWYQQDPGMELHLIHYSYGVNSTEKGDLSSESTVSRIRTEHFPLTLESARPSHTSQYLCASSSRDREAFFGQGTRLTVV.

The rearrangement joins TRBV4-3 to TRBJ2-7; TRBD2 aligns across 10 bases. V was clipped by 0 bases and J by 0 bases; unmatched bases: 5. Per germline, CDR1 LGHNA and CDR2 YSLEER. The CDR3 covers 17 residues. The CDR3 coding sequence is TGCGCCAGCAGCCAAGAAGTAACTAGCGGGAACTCCTACGAGCAGTACTTC. Its protein is CASSQEVTSGNSYEQYF.

The chain joins TRBV6-5 to TRBJ2-7; D perhaps matches TRBD2 (5 bases). Germline V gene lookup returns CDR1 MNHEY and CDR2 SVGAGI. The CDR3 length is 15 residues. V was cut by 0 bases and J by 2 bases, with 11 bases left in between. DNA for the CDR3: TGTGCCAGCAGTTACTCGAGATCCGGGACCTACGAGCAGTACTTC. As protein: CASSYSRSGTYEQYF.

The chain has TRBV4-2 and TRBJ2-1, with 9 bases matching TRBD2. With V trimmed by 0 bases and J by 0 bases, 9 bases remained unmatched. The CDR3 covers 19 residues. CDR1 is LGHNA, CDR2 YNFKEQ, per germline. In DNA, the CDR3 is TGTGCCAGCAGCCAAGATTTTGCAGGCGGGAGGGCCTCCTACAATGAGCAGTTCTTC. Translation gives CASSQDFAGGRASYNEQFF.

V usage is TRBV5-6 and J usage is TRBJ2-7; no firm D call. The germline V and J ends were trimmed by 2 bases and 0 bases, with 15 bases remaining between them. Germline V CDR1 and CDR2: SGHDT, YYEEEE. The CDR3 loop spans 16 amino acids. The CDR3 nucleotides read TGTGCCAGCAGCTTTTCCCAGCACCGGAGCTCCTACGAGCAGTACTTC. Its protein is CASSFSQHRSSYEQYF.

The chain recombines TRBV4-1 with TRBJ2-4; 7 nucleotides agree with TRBD2. The CDR3 runs 16 residues. V shed 4 bases and J 1 base; nucleotides not matched to a gene: 7. Germline CDR1 and CDR2: MGHRA and YSYEKL. The chain's CDR3 is CASSRGEGNAKNIQYF. The CDR3 nucleotides are TGCGCCAGCAGCCGAGGGGAGGGGAATGCCAAAAACATTCAGTACTTC.

The genes are TRBV19 and TRBJ2-3; D gene uncertain. Trimming took off 2 bases at V and 4 bases at J, with 10 bases between the two ends. CDR1 and CDR2 from the germline V gene are LNHDA and SQIVND (reference sequence). CDR3 length: 14 amino acids. The CDR3 loop is CASSIIGSADTQYF. CDR3 bases: TGTGCCAGTAGTATAATCGGTAGTGCAGATACGCAGTATTTT.

The J gene is TRBJ1-2, the V gene TRBV6-1; D possibly corresponds to TRBD1 (5 bases). There are 16 residues in the CDR3. Germline V gene data show CDR1 as MNHNS and CDR2 as SASEGT. V gave up 3 bases and J gave up 5 bases, with 19 bases separating them. The CDR3 region is CASSEMYGGSRYGYTF. DNA for the CDR3: TGTGCCAGCAGTGAGATGTATGGGGGGAGTAGATATGGCTACACCTTC.

This clone was observed a few times. The J gene is TRBJ1-6, the V gene TRBV30, with 8 bases identical to TRBD1. With 4 bases clipped from V and 4 bases from J, the junction kept 12 bases outside the gene matches. The V gene's germline CDR1 is GTSNPN and CDR2 SVGIG (reference sequence). The CDR3 is 17 amino acids. The CDR3 region has the DNA TGTGCCTGGACGTCCAATCCCGGGACAGGTTATAATTCACCCCTCCACTTT. Its protein product is CAWTSNPGTGYNSPLHF.

The rearrangement links TRBV4-3 to TRBJ1-5; maybe TRBD1 (6 bases). The V gene's germline CDR1 is LGHNA and CDR2 YSLEER. This CDR3 is built from 15 residues. Trimming pared 0 bases from V and 5 bases from J, leaving 11 bases between. The CDR3 DNA follows: TGCGCCAGCAGCCAAGATAGACAGGTTGATCAGCCCCAGCATTTT. The encoded protein is CASSQDRQVDQPQHF.

The J gene is TRBJ2-7, the V gene TRBV7-8; TRBD2 matches 9 bases. The CDR3 covers 18 residues. The V gene end was trimmed by 4 bases and the J gene end by 4 bases; junction bases not matched to a gene: 17. Germline assignment: CDR1 SGHVS and CDR2 FQNEAQ. The CDR3 loop is CASSSPGGRSGGVYEQYF. The DNA for the CDR3 is TGTGCCAGCAGCTCGCCTGGAGGGCGTAGCGGGGGTGTTTACGAGCAGTACTTC.

The chain couples TRBV5-8 to TRBJ2-1; TRBD2 aligns across 9 bases. The CDR3 runs 20 residues. Germline CDR1 and CDR2: SGHTS and YDEGEE. Trimming removed 3 bases from V and 0 bases from J; junction bases left unmatched: 16. CDR3 amino acids: CASSSPGLATHSRSYNEQFF. DNA of the CDR3: TGTGCCAGCAGCTCCCCGGGACTAGCTACCCACAGCCGCTCCTACAATGAGCAGTTCTTC. Combining the CDR3 with reference TRBV5-8 and TRBJ2-1 gives the whole variable domain EAGVTQSPTHLIKTRGQQATLRCSPISGHTSVYWYQQALGLGLQFLLWYDEGEERNRGNFPPRFSGRQFPNYSSELNVNALELEDSALYLCASSSPGLATHSRSYNEQFFGPGTRLTVL.

CDR3 nucleotide sequence: TGTGCCAGCTCACCGGAGTGGAGGGCGCAGTTCTTC. Its protein product is CASSPEWRAQFF. This chain joins TRBV18 and TRBJ2-1, with D perhaps TRBD2 (6 bases). Germline CDR1 KGHSH, CDR2 LQKENI. Trimming stripped 3 bases from V and 12 bases from J, with 12 bases between. This CDR3 has 12 residues.

This chain links TRBV10-3 with TRBJ2-1; no definite D call. This CDR3 has 12 amino acids. Germline V lookup: CDR1 ENHRY, CDR2 SYGVKD. Trimming removed 3 bases from V and 3 bases from J, with 3 bases in between. The CDR3: CAISDRYNEQFF. In DNA form, the CDR3 reads TGTGCCATCAGTGATCGCTACAATGAGCAGTTCTTC.

The J gene is TRBJ1-5, the V gene TRBV7-2; 8 bases are shared with TRBD1. The CDR3 is 15 residues long. Trimming took 5 bases from V and 7 from J; bases not matched to a gene: 10. Germline-derived CDR1 and CDR2 are SGHTA and FQGNSA. DNA for the CDR3: TGTGCCAGCAGCAAGAAAGGGACAGGTGAACAGCCCCAGCATTTT. This sequence encodes CASSKKGTGEQPQHF.